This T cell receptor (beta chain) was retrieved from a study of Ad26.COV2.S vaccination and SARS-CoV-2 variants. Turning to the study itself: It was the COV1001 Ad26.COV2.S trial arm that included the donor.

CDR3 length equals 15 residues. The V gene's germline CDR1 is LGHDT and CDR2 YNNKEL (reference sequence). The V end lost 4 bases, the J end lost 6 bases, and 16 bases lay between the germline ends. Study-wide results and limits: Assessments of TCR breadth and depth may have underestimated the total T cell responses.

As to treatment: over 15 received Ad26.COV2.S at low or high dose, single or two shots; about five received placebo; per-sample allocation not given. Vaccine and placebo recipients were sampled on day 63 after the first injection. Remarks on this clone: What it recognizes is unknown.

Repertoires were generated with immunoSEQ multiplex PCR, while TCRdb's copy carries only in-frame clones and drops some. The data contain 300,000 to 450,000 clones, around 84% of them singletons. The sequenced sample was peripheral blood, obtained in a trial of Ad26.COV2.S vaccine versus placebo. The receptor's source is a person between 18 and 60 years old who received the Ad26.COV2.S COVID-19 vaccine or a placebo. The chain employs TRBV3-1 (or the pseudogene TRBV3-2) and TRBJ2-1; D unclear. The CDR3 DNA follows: TGTGCCAGCAGCCGTGGGATCCAAGTCTCCAATGAGCAGTTCTTC. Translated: CASSRGIQVSNEQFF.